This TCR beta chain was captured in a study of blood T cell repertoires in COVID-19. Study summary: Samples came from the United States, Italy and Spain, spanning acute and convalescent COVID-19. T cells, B-cell-depleted T cells, or PBMCs supplied cDNA or gDNA.

Study processing details: By means of reference gene primer amplification, nucleated cell counts were estimated. Produced via immunoSEQ multiplex PCR; TCRdb's table is partial and in-frame only. V, J and clone size derive from that table, while D and trimming were established from the DNA sequence. The table lists tens of thousands of clones, around 75% of them singletons. Looked up from germline, CDR1 is LNHDA and CDR2 is SQIVND (reference sequence). The CDR3 is 14 amino acids. V lost 8 bases to trimming and J lost 9 bases; unmatched junction nucleotides: 13. The specimen was peripheral blood. The rearrangement links TRBV19 to TRBJ1-5, with 7 nucleotides matching TRBD1. The receptor's source is a man between 65 and 85 years old with acute or convalescent COVID-19. The CDR3 nucleotides read TGTGCCAGTGCCCTTTTACAGGGGTTTGGGCCCCAGCATTTT. Protein sequence: CASALLQGFGPQHF.